Below, 19 T cell receptor beta chains from the same sample are listed, as sequenced in a study of cytomegalovirus exposure and HLA in healthy donors. Both 60 Vbeta primers and 13 Jbeta primers went into the PCR. TCRdb keeps only in-frame clones here, not all; method: immunoSEQ multiplex PCR. Of 130,000 to 150,000 clones listed, about 78% were seen once; the top ten hold 3.9%. Specimen: PBMCs. The receptor set was obtained from a young man in good health and CMV-seronegative.

This clone was detected once. This sequence joins TRBV19 and TRBJ2-7; D remains ambiguous. Per germline, CDR1 LNHDA and CDR2 SQIVND (reference sequence). Between the trimmed V and J ends, which lost 5 bases and 5 bases, there was a span of 13 bases. There are 13 residues in the CDR3. This CDR3 reads CASSRPGDDEQYF. Here the CDR3 DNA reads TGTGCCAGTAGTCGCCCTGGAGACGACGAGCAGTACTTC.

This rearrangement joins TRBV5-1 to TRBJ2-1; the match to TRBD2 covers 7 bases. Looked up from germline, CDR1 is SGHRS and CDR2 is YFSETQ. V gave up 4 bases and J gave up 6 bases; unmatched junction bases: 7. This CDR3 has 14 amino acids. CDR3 sequence (DNA): TGCGCCAGCAGCCCGATGACTAGCCGCAATGAGCAGTTCTTC. It yields the protein CASSPMTSRNEQFF.

CDR3 region: CASSLESRLAGSNEQFF. The CDR3 DNA is TGTGCCAGCAGCTTAGAGTCGAGACTAGCGGGCTCCAATGAGCAGTTCTTC. The V call is TRBV7-8, the J call TRBJ2-1; TRBD2 agrees at 10 bases. CDR1 and CDR2 from the germline V gene are SGHVS and FQNEAQ. Trimming took 1 base from V and 6 from J; bases not matched to a gene: 9. The CDR3 totals 17 residues.

A remark on this clone: The identical CDR3 is also encoded by other nucleotide sequences in the sample. The rearrangement joins TRBV5-1 to TRBJ2-7; a weak D match, TRBD1 (5 bases). V lost 0 bases, J lost 1 base, and 5 bases lay in between. CDR1 is SGHRS and CDR2 is YFSETQ in the germline V gene. This CDR3 is built from 13 residues. The CDR3 spells CASSLGQSYEQYF. CDR3 DNA: TGCGCCAGCAGCTTGGGACAGTCCTACGAGCAGTACTTC.

This sequence joins TRBV11-3 and TRBJ2-3, with 7 bases aligning to TRBD2. CDR3 length equals 17 residues. In germline, CDR1 is SGHNT, CDR2 YENEEA. The V gene end was trimmed by 5 bases and the J gene end by 1 base; junction bases not matched to a gene: 12. CDR3 nucleotides: TGTGCCAGCAGCCCCCGGGAACTAGCGTTAGGCACAGATACGCAGTATTTT. It encodes CASSPRELALGTDTQYF.

The chain has TRBV19 and TRBJ1-1; possibly TRBD1 for D (6 bases). This CDR3 region has 16 residues. V dropped 5 bases and J dropped 0 bases, with 16 bases sitting between them. Germline CDR1 LNHDA, CDR2 SQIVND (reference sequence). The CDR3 spells CASSDQGTGMNTEAFF. The CDR3 bases are TGTGCCAGTAGTGATCAGGGCACAGGGATGAACACTGAAGCTTTCTTT.

Only one count was recorded for this clone. The chain couples TRBV6-1 to TRBJ1-2; D gene ambiguous. V lost 1 base and J lost 2, with 8 bases in between. The CDR3 runs to 14 residues. Germline values: CDR1 MNHNS, CDR2 SASEGT. The chain's CDR3 is CASSEVAGNYGYTF. The CDR3 bases are TGTGCCAGCAGTGAAGTCGCAGGCAACTATGGCTACACCTTC.

This sequence joins TRBV5-1 and TRBJ2-5, with 7 bases identical to TRBD2. The J call may be in error: the DNA end matches TRBJ2-7 better. The CDR3 consists of 13 residues. Germline V gene lookup returns CDR1 SGHRS and CDR2 YFSETQ. DNA of the CDR3: TGCGCCAGCAGCTGGGGGGGTGGTGGCGAGCAGTACTTC. Its protein product is CASSWGGGGEQYF.

V is TRBV18 and J is TRBJ1-2, with a possible D match to TRBD1 (5 bases). The CDR3 totals 12 residues. Trimming removed 3 bases at V and 6 bases at J, with 8 bases between. CDR1 and CDR2 (germline): KGHSH, LQKENI. The DNA of the CDR3 is TGTGCCAGCTCACCGACAGTGGATGGCTACACCTTC. This codes for CASSPTVDGYTF.

The chain links TRBV7-6 to TRBJ2-1; 7 bases map to TRBD1. The length of the CDR3 is 18 residues. Germline assignment: CDR1 SGHVS and CDR2 FNYEAQ. V lost 1 base and J lost 0; bases outside the gene matches: 9. CDR3 bases: TGTGCCAGCAGCTTAGGTTTGACAGGGCAAAGCTCCTACAATGAGCAGTTCTTC. It encodes CASSLGLTGQSSYNEQFF.

V usage is TRBV6-6 and J usage is TRBJ2-2, with 7 positions matching TRBD2. With 6 bases clipped from V and 6 bases from J, the junction kept 13 bases outside the gene matches. This CDR3 contains 16 residues. Per germline, CDR1 MNHNY and CDR2 SVGAGI (reference sequence). The CDR3 coding sequence is TGTGCCAGCAGCCCCCGGGGCGGGAGTAGGGCCGGGGAGCTGTTTTTT. Amino acid sequence: CASSPRGGSRAGELFF.

The genes are TRBV25-1 and TRBJ2-2; 12 positions agree with TRBD2. This CDR3 region has 16 residues. Trimming cost V 4 bases and J 0 bases; bases outside gene matches: 0. From germline, CDR1 is MGHDK and CDR2 SYGVNS. The CDR3 loop reads CASSGLAGANTGELFF. CDR3 DNA sequence: TGTGCCAGCAGTGGACTAGCGGGGGCGAACACCGGGGAGCTGTTTTTT.

The chain recombines TRBV7-2 with TRBJ1-5; D is unresolved. The CDR3 spans 14 residues. Trimming cost V 1 base and J 7 bases, with 11 bases left between them. CDR1 and CDR2 from the germline V gene are SGHTA and FQGNSA. For the CDR3, the DNA is TGTGCCAGCAGCTTAGTAGCCGGCGGGCAGCCCCAGCATTTT. It yields the protein CASSLVAGGQPQHF. Looking up the rest from reference TRBV7-2 and TRBJ1-5 gives the full variable domain: GAGVSQSPSNKVTEKGKDVELRCDPISGHTALYWYRQSLGQGLEFLIYFQGNSAPDKSGLPSDRFSAERTGGSVSTLTIQRTQQEDSAVYLCASSLVAGGQPQHFGDGTRLSIL.

This clone turned up a few times. The V call is TRBV19, the J call TRBJ1-5, with 11 nucleotides matching TRBD1. Germline CDR1 LNHDA, CDR2 SQIVND (reference sequence). The V segment lost 7 bases and the J segment 4 bases; nucleotides outside the gene matches: 12. The CDR3 is 17 residues long. CDR3 in DNA: TGTGCCAGTACTAACCCATCGGGGACAGGGGGAAATCAGCCCCAGCATTTT. This translates into CASTNPSGTGGNQPQHF. Combining the CDR3 with reference TRBV19 and TRBJ1-5 gives the whole variable domain DGGITQSPKYLFRKEGQNVTLSCEQNLNHDAMYWYRQDPGQGLRLIYYSQIVNDFQKGDIAEGYSVSREKKESFPLTVTSAQKNPTAFYLCASTNPSGTGGNQPQHFGDGTRLSIL.

The chain couples TRBV29-1 to TRBJ2-7, with TRBD2 matching 7 bases. Germline V CDR1 and CDR2: SQVTM, ANQGSEA. J gave up 0 bases and V 3 bases, and 8 bases lay outside the gene matches. The CDR3 loop spans 15 amino acids. The CDR3 sequence: CSVDFRRGGSYEQYF. CDR3 coding DNA: TGCAGCGTTGATTTCCGCCGCGGGGGCTCCTACGAGCAGTACTTC.

The chain has TRBV30 and TRBJ1-5, with D perhaps TRBD1 (5 bases). This CDR3 comprises 13 residues. V gave up 5 bases and J gave up 4 bases, with 12 bases separating them. Germline loops: CDR1 GTSNPN, CDR2 SVGIG (reference sequence). CDR3 amino acids: CAWSSGPNQPQHF. In DNA, the CDR3 is TGTGCCTGGTCGTCAGGGCCGAATCAGCCCCAGCATTTT.

The chain employs TRBV5-1 and TRBJ1-2, with D perhaps matching TRBD1 (5 bases). V was pared by 3 bases and J by 8 bases, with 8 bases between. Germline values: CDR1 SGHRS, CDR2 YFSETQ. This CDR3 has 11 residues. The CDR3 bases are TGCGCCAGCAGCTCAGCAGGGGGCTACACCTTC. Its translation is CASSSAGGYTF.

The chain couples TRBV7-3 to TRBJ2-7; no clear D gene. Deletions cut 1 base from V and 9 bases from J, with 10 bases between. The germline V gene has CDR1 SGHTA and CDR2 FQGTGA. This CDR3 is 12 amino acids long. Here the CDR3 reads CASSLNPVWQYF. DNA of the CDR3: TGTGCCAGCAGCTTAAATCCGGTCTGGCAGTACTTC.

This clone was observed a single time. V is TRBV28 and J is TRBJ2-3; D is undetermined. The CDR3 runs 11 residues. The ends were cut back, 4 bases at V and 5 bases at J, with 4 bases in the middle. Germline V gene sequence: CDR1 MDHEN, CDR2 SYDVKM. In nucleotides, the CDR3 is TGTGCCAGCAGTTGGAGAGATACGCAGTATTTT. It is translated as CASSWRDTQYF.